Shown below are 6 T cell receptor beta chains from a single sample sequenced in a study of Ad26.COV2.S vaccination and SARS-CoV-2 variants. Profiled with immunoSEQ multiplex PCR; TCRdb holds only in-frame clones, not every one. The sample holds fewer than 800,000 clones, about 89% seen once. As to treatment: over 15 received Ad26.COV2.S at low or high dose, single or two shots; about 5 received placebo; per-sample allocation not given. Vaccine and placebo recipients were sampled on day 63 after the first injection. Sample: peripheral blood, taken in a trial of Ad26.COV2.S vaccine versus placebo. Receptors were obtained from a person aged 18-60 years who received the Ad26.COV2.S COVID-19 vaccine or a placebo.

The chain is built from TRBV7-2 and TRBJ2-3, with D perhaps given as TRBD1 or TRBD2 (5 bases each). Deletions cut 0 bases from V and 6 bases from J, with 13 bases between. Per the germline V gene, CDR1 is SGHTA and CDR2 is FQGNSA. The CDR3 covers 15 residues. CDR3 nucleotides: TGTGCCAGCAGCTTAGCGGGGGTCGTGGGGGATACGCAGTATTTT. This sequence encodes CASSLAGVVGDTQYF.

The V gene is TRBV5-1, the J gene TRBJ1-6, with 9 bases that match TRBD1. The ends lost 4 bases at V and 8 bases at J; junction bases unmatched: 4. This CDR3 is built from 14 residues. The germline gives CDR1 SGHRS, CDR2 YFSETQ. DNA for the CDR3: TGCGCCAGCAGCCCAGACAGGGGGGATTCACCCCTCCACTTT. Its protein product is CASSPDRGDSPLHF.

This chain connects TRBV19 to TRBJ2-2; D is perhaps TRBD1 (6 bases). V was clipped by 5 bases and J by 0 bases, with 13 bases between them. Germline CDR1 reads LNHDA; CDR2 reads SQIVND (reference sequence). The CDR3 runs 16 residues. The CDR3 loop reads CASSDPGQTNTGELFF. In DNA, the CDR3 is TGTGCCAGTAGTGACCCGGGACAAACGAACACCGGGGAGCTGTTTTTT.

This rearrangement joins TRBV18 to TRBJ1-1; D remains ambiguous. Trimming pared 4 bases from V and 4 bases from J, leaving 10 bases between. This CDR3 comprises 13 residues. Germline CDR1 and CDR2: KGHSH and LQKENI. CDR3 nucleotide sequence: TGTGCCAGCTCACGAGGACGCGGCACTGAAGCTTTCTTT. Translating gives CASSRGRGTEAFF. The whole variable domain, remainder taken from reference TRBV18 and TRBJ1-1, is NAGVMQNPRHLVRRRGQEARLRCSPMKGHSHVYWYRQLPEEGLKFMVYLQKENIIDESGMPKERFSAEFPKEGPSILRIQQVVRGDSAAYFCASSRGRGTEAFFGQGTRLTVV.

The chain uses TRBV3-1 (or the pseudogene TRBV3-2) and TRBJ2-7, with TRBD1 identical over 7 bases. Germline values: CDR1 LGHDT, CDR2 YNNKEL (reference sequence). The CDR3 is made up of 13 amino acids. The V gene end was trimmed by 2 bases and the J gene end by 6 bases; junction bases not matched to a gene: 4. The CDR3 region is CASSQRGPGEQYF. Here the CDR3 DNA reads TGTGCCAGCAGCCAAAGGGGGCCGGGCGAGCAGTACTTC.

This rearrangement joins TRBV19 to TRBJ1-5; D not resolved. The CDR3 sequence is 15 residues long. Trimming pared 4 bases from V and 1 base from J, leaving 11 bases between. Germline lookup yields CDR1 LNHDA and CDR2 SQIVND (reference sequence). The CDR3: CASSRVLASNQPQHF. CDR3 sequence (DNA): TGTGCCAGTAGTAGGGTTCTGGCGAGCAATCAGCCCCAGCATTTT.